One sample yielded the 17 T cell receptor beta chains listed below, sequenced in a study of blood T cell repertoires in COVID-19. Sequenced by immunoSEQ multiplex PCR; TCRdb stores in-frame clones only, minus some. The sample holds 150,000 to 200,000 clones, 89% seen once. Sequences were obtained from peripheral blood. These receptors were taken from a man aged 40-55 years with acute or convalescent COVID-19.

This clone appeared a single time. The chain carries TRBV7-2 and TRBJ1-2, with no clear D. CDR1 is SGHTA and CDR2 is FQGNSA in the germline V gene. There are 14 residues in the CDR3. Trimming cost V 2 bases and J 3 bases, with 10 bases left between them. The CDR3 bases are TGTGCCAGCAGCTTAATGGGGAGGGACTATGGCTACACCTTC. It encodes CASSLMGRDYGYTF. Combining the CDR3 with reference TRBV7-2 and TRBJ1-2 gives the whole variable domain GAGVSQSPSNKVTEKGKDVELRCDPISGHTALYWYRQSLGQGLEFLIYFQGNSAPDKSGLPSDRFSAERTGGSVSTLTIQRTQQEDSAVYLCASSLMGRDYGYTFGSGTRLTVV.

The V gene is TRBV4-3, the J gene TRBJ2-7; a weak D match, TRBD1 (6 bases). Trimming stripped 0 bases from V and 4 bases from J, with 13 bases between. The V gene's germline CDR1 is LGHNA and CDR2 YSLEER. The CDR3 is made up of 15 amino acids. The CDR3 DNA is TGCGCCAGCAGCCAAGAGACAGGTCAGGGGTACGAGCAGTACTTC. This sequence encodes CASSQETGQGYEQYF.

V gene TRBV2 combines with J gene TRBJ1-4; 9 nucleotides align to TRBD1. The CDR3 is 14 residues long. In germline, CDR1 is SNHLY, CDR2 FYNNEI. The ends lost 6 bases at V and 6 bases at J; junction bases unmatched: 5. CDR3 amino acids: CASRRDRGDEKLFF. CDR3 sequence (DNA): TGTGCCAGCAGGCGAGACAGGGGGGATGAAAAACTGTTTTTT.

This CDR3 reads CASSRSPGGRDNSPLHF. The CDR3 region has the DNA TGTGCCAGCAGCCGGTCACCGGGGGGCCGAGATAATTCACCCCTCCACTTT. The chain links TRBV4-2 to TRBJ1-6; possible D gene TRBD1, 6 bases. The V end lost 4 bases, the J end lost 5 bases, and 18 bases lay between the germline ends. Germline V gene sequence: CDR1 LGHNA, CDR2 YNFKEQ. The CDR3 is 17 amino acids.

This clone came up once. The chain's CDR3 is CASSVGGSPNTGELFF. The CDR3 nucleotides read TGTGCCAGCAGCGTAGGAGGGAGCCCGAACACCGGGGAGCTGTTTTTT. The J gene is TRBJ2-2, the V gene TRBV9; the D gene is possibly TRBD2 (5 bases). The germline V and J ends were trimmed by 0 bases and 0 bases, with 9 bases remaining between them. Germline V gene sequence: CDR1 SGDLS, CDR2 YYNGEE. CDR3 length: 16 amino acids.

The chain has TRBV27 and TRBJ1-3; TRBD1 might be the D (5 bases). CDR1 and CDR2 from the germline V gene are MNHEY and SMNVEV (reference sequence). The CDR3 consists of 21 residues. V shed 0 bases and J shed 0 bases, with 24 bases lying between them. This CDR3 is CASSLSRGKGRRFISGNTIYF. CDR3 sequence (DNA): TGTGCCAGCAGTTTATCTCGGGGGAAGGGGCGCCGTTTTATCTCTGGAAACACCATATATTTT.

This chain joins TRBV10-3 and TRBJ1-1; tentative D call: TRBD1 (6 bases). The germline V gene has CDR1 ENHRY and CDR2 SYGVKD. Trimming pared 3 bases from V and 6 bases from J, leaving 14 bases between. The CDR3 consists of 14 residues. DNA of the CDR3: TGTGCCATCAGTGAAAGGGGGTGGCTATCTGAAGCTTTCTTT. Its protein is CAISERGWLSEAFF.

This chain uses TRBV11-2 with TRBJ2-7, with 7 bases aligning to TRBD1. CDR3 length equals 15 residues. Trimming at V came to 2 bases and at J to 3 bases, leaving 7 bases not matched to a gene. Germline CDR1 reads SGHAT; CDR2 reads FQNNGV. The CDR3 DNA follows: TGTGCCAGCAGCTTAACGGCCGACAGGGACTACGAGCAGTACTTC. This sequence encodes CASSLTADRDYEQYF.

This clone is medium-sized in the sample. The chain is built from TRBV6-5 and TRBJ1-1; D is ambiguous. The CDR3 covers 16 residues. Trimming left V 0 bases short and J 0 bases short, with 11 bases between. Germline V gene data show CDR1 as MNHEY and CDR2 as SVGAGI. DNA of the CDR3: TGTGCCAGCAGTTACTCGCCTACAGAGATGAACACTGAAGCTTTCTTT. As protein: CASSYSPTEMNTEAFF.

The chain carries TRBV3-1 (or the pseudogene TRBV3-2) and TRBJ1-2, with 9 bases fitting TRBD1. V gave up 0 bases and J gave up 13 bases; unmatched junction bases: 6. From germline, CDR1 is LGHDT and CDR2 YNNKEL (reference sequence). This CDR3 has 13 amino acids. CDR3 bases: TGTGCCAGCAGCCAAGATGTACAGGGGGCCGCCACCTTC. Protein: CASSQDVQGAATF.

The V call is TRBV7-2, the J call TRBJ2-7, with 10 bases that match TRBD1. J lost 2 bases, V lost 5 bases, and 6 bases had no gene match. Germline CDR1 SGHTA, CDR2 FQGNSA. The length of the CDR3 is 15 residues. CDR3 loop: CASSTGTGVTYEQYF. In DNA form, the CDR3 reads TGTGCCAGCAGCACCGGGACAGGGGTCACCTACGAGCAGTACTTC.

This sequence joins TRBV9 and TRBJ1-2; D perhaps matches TRBD1 (6 bases). V was cut by 0 bases and J by 6 bases, with 12 bases left in between. The CDR3 sequence is 14 residues long. CDR1 SGDLS and CDR2 YYNGEE come from the germline V gene. CDR3 amino acids: CASSVDQDRDGYTF. CDR3 bases: TGTGCCAGCAGCGTAGATCAGGACAGAGATGGCTACACCTTC.

V usage is TRBV11-2 and J usage is TRBJ1-6; TRBD1 matches 7 bases. Germline CDR1 is SGHAT and CDR2 is FQNNGV. V shed 1 base, J shed 9 bases, and the junction held 15 bases outside the gene matches. The CDR3 runs 18 residues. CDR3 protein: CASSLGWPRQGVGSPLHF. The CDR3 DNA reads as TGTGCCAGCAGCTTAGGGTGGCCGCGGCAGGGGGTCGGTTCACCCCTCCACTTT.

In the case of this clone: This sample includes further DNA sequences coding for the same CDR3. The V gene is TRBV5-1, the J gene TRBJ2-7; 9 positions agree with TRBD1. Germline V gene lookup returns CDR1 SGHRS and CDR2 YFSETQ. The CDR3 length is 14 residues. Losses at the gene ends were 4 bases for V and 3 bases for J; bases not matched to a gene: 5. CDR3 nucleotides: TGCGCCAGCAGCCCGGGACAGGGAAACTACGAGCAGTACTTC. It encodes CASSPGQGNYEQYF.

This chain connects TRBV4-3 to TRBJ1-3; D perhaps matches TRBD1 (5 bases). The CDR3 runs 17 residues. Germline V gene data show CDR1 as LGHNA and CDR2 as YSLEER. V dropped 1 base and J dropped 1 base, with 14 bases sitting between them. The CDR3 sequence is CASSQGEGVGSGNTIYF. Written as DNA, the CDR3 is TGCGCCAGCAGCCAAGGTGAAGGGGTTGGGTCTGGAAACACCATATATTTT.

The rearrangement joins TRBV19 to TRBJ2-7, with D possibly TRBD1 on 6 matching bases. The CDR3 spans 13 residues. Germline V gene sequence: CDR1 LNHDA, CDR2 SQIVND (reference sequence). V shed 5 bases and J shed 5 bases, with 13 bases lying between them. CDR3 sequence (DNA): TGTGCCAGTAGTTACAGGGTAAAGGACGAGCAGTACTTC. This gives the protein CASSYRVKDEQYF.

The gene calls are TRBV9 and TRBJ2-3; the match to TRBD1 covers 8 bases. Germline V gene sequence: CDR1 SGDLS, CDR2 YYNGEE. This CDR3 contains 13 residues. After removal of 4 bases from V and 5 bases from J, the junction contained 3 bases not matched to a gene. In DNA, the CDR3 is TGTGCCAGCAGCCCCACAGGGGGAGATACGCAGTATTTT. This translates into CASSPTGGDTQYF.